This passage covers 17 T cell receptor beta chains from one sample sequenced in a study of T-cell reconstitution after alpha-beta-depleted transplantation in children. Library preparation (for TCRbeta) was performed with unique molecular identifiers. MiXCR was run by TCRdb on the PCR reads, yielding one entry per CDR3 protein. Of almost 600,000 distinct CDR3 sequences in the sample, roughly 27% are singletons; the top ten hold 30% to 40%. The sequences come from PBMCs, collected before TCRalphabeta/CD19-depleted stem cell transplant. These receptor sequences come from a boy younger than two with Wiskott-Aldrich syndrome, due to receive a stem cell transplant.

The chain has TRBV24-1 and TRBJ2-1; D is possibly TRBD2 (5 bases). CDR1 and CDR2 (germline): KGHDR, SFDVKD. Trimming took 3 bases from V and 6 from J, leaving 14 bases between them. The CDR3 spans 15 residues. CDR3 loop: CATSDRGLSGNEQFF. For the CDR3, the DNA is TGTGCCACCAGTGATCGAGGGCTGAGCGGCAATGAGCAGTTCTTC.

V gene TRBV28 combines with J gene TRBJ2-1; D not resolved. The V end was cut by 5 bases, the J end by 6 bases, with 11 bases between. Germline-derived CDR1 and CDR2 are MDHEN and SYDVKM. The CDR3 contains 13 residues. CDR3 residues: CASSRRPTNEQFF. In DNA, the CDR3 is TGTGCCAGCAGTCGCCGCCCGACCAATGAGCAGTTCTTC.

The V call is TRBV5-6, the J call TRBJ2-7, with D unclear. Trimming stripped 0 bases from V and 3 bases from J, with 10 bases between. Germline V gene sequence: CDR1 SGHDT, CDR2 YYEEEE. The CDR3 sequence is 14 residues long. CDR3 nucleotides: TGTGCCAGCAGCTTGGGAAGTGGGCTCTACGAGCAGTACTTC. This encodes CASSLGSGLYEQYF.

In this sample, this clonotype turned up a few times. The rearrangement uses TRBV7-8 and TRBJ2-7; TRBD2 might be the D (8 bases). The germline CDR1 and CDR2 sequences are SGHVS and FQNEAQ. V lost 7 bases, J lost 3 bases, and 28 bases lay in between. The CDR3 extends over 18 amino acids. Written as DNA, the CDR3 is TGTGCCAGCACCGCACGGGACAGTCCTAGCGGGTCTTACTACGAGCAGTACTTC. Its translation: CASTARDSPSGSYYEQYF.

J is TRBJ1-5 and V is TRBV28; 7 bases fit TRBD1. The germline V gene encodes CDR1 MDHEN and CDR2 SYDVKM. The CDR3 is 14 residues long. Germline trimming cut 2 bases from V and 8 bases from J; bases unmatched to any gene: 6. The CDR3 region has the DNA TGTGCCAGCAGTTTAAGAGGGGGCAAAGAGCCCCAGCATTTT. It encodes CASSLRGGKEPQHF.

The CDR3 DNA sequence: TGCGCCAGCACCACACTAGGATCCTACAATGAGCAGTTCTTC. Translated, it gives CASTTLGSYNEQFF. V gene TRBV5-1 combines with J gene TRBJ2-1; D may be TRBD2 (5 bases). Germline V gene lookup returns CDR1 SGHRS and CDR2 YFSETQ. The length of the CDR3 is 14 residues. Trimming left V 6 bases short and J 1 base short, with 11 bases between.

This clonotype was recorded a few times. This chain connects TRBV3-1 to TRBJ2-7, with TRBD1 identical over 8 bases. With 5 bases clipped from V and 4 bases from J, the junction kept 13 bases outside the gene matches. In germline, CDR1 is LGHDT, CDR2 YNNKEL (reference sequence). The CDR3 loop spans 16 amino acids. Here the CDR3 reads CASSARDRFRPYEQYF. The CDR3 DNA is TGTGCCAGCAGCGCCCGGGACAGGTTTCGTCCTTACGAGCAGTACTTC.

The chain uses TRBV11-2 and TRBJ1-4, with 8 bases lining up with TRBD1. The CDR3 is 14 residues long. The V segment lost 6 bases and the J segment 8 bases; nucleotides outside the gene matches: 8. The germline V gene has CDR1 SGHAT and CDR2 FQNNGV. CDR3 nucleotides: TGTGCCAGCAGTTTCCAGGGGGCGCGAGAAAAACTGTTTTTT. Translated: CASSFQGAREKLFF.

This clonotype was detected a few times. The genes are TRBV5-1 and TRBJ2-7, with D perhaps being TRBD1 or TRBD2 (5 bases each). With 0 bases removed from V and 6 bases from J, the gap between germline ends came to 10 bases. Germline-derived CDR1 and CDR2 are SGHRS and YFSETQ. This CDR3 is built from 13 residues. The CDR3, as DNA: TGCGCCAGCAGCTTGGAGGGGACGAGCGAGCAGTACTTC. This translates into CASSLEGTSEQYF.

The chain links TRBV20-1 to TRBJ2-7; weak D call: TRBD1 (6 bases). The CDR3 extends over 11 amino acids. The V gene lost 4 bases and the J gene lost 3 bases, with 7 bases spanning the gap. From germline, CDR1 is DFQATT and CDR2 SNEGSKA (reference sequence). The CDR3 region has the DNA TGCAGTGCTATACAGGGCTACGAGCAGTACTTC. It codes for CSAIQGYEQYF.

This clonotype was picked up a small number of times. The V gene is TRBV20-1, the J gene TRBJ2-2; D is undetermined. This CDR3 has 12 amino acids. Per germline, CDR1 DFQATT and CDR2 SNEGSKA (reference sequence). The chain's CDR3 is CTPSRPPGELFF. The CDR3 coding sequence is TGCACCCCCTCTCGGCCCCCCGGGGAGCTGTTTTTT.

In this sample, this clonotype turned up a few times. The rearrangement links TRBV5-1 to TRBJ1-1; a possible D gene is TRBD1 (5 bases). This CDR3 spans 16 amino acids. CDR1 is SGHRS and CDR2 is YFSETQ in the germline V gene. V lost 0 bases and J 3 bases, leaving 15 bases between the germline ends. The CDR3 DNA reads as TGCGCCAGCAGCTTGGAAAGGGGAGGAGGAGACACTGAAGCTTTCTTT. Protein sequence: CASSLERGGGDTEAFF. Variable domain in full (rest from reference TRBV5-1 and TRBJ1-1): KAGVTQTPRYLIKTRGQQVTLSCSPISGHRSVSWYQQTPGQGLQFLFEYFSETQRNKGNFPGRFSGRQFSNSRSEMNVSTLELGDSALYLCASSLERGGGDTEAFFGQGTRLTVV.

CDR3 DNA sequence: TGTGCCAGCAGTTTCCGGGACAGGGTGAACAATGAGCAGTTCTTC. The encoded protein is CASSFRDRVNNEQFF. This rearrangement joins TRBV7-2 to TRBJ2-1, with 9 positions matching TRBD1. CDR1 SGHTA and CDR2 FQGNSA come from the germline V gene. The V gene end was trimmed by 6 bases and the J gene end by 5 bases; junction bases not matched to a gene: 8. The CDR3 length is 15 residues.

This rearrangement joins TRBV5-5 to TRBJ2-7; D assignment may be TRBD1 or TRBD2 (5 bases each). V shed 4 bases and J shed 1 base, with 18 bases lying between them. The CDR3 is made up of 16 amino acids. CDR1 is SGHKS, CDR2 YYEKEE, per germline (reference sequence). CDR3 sequence: CASSSRGAGRSYEQYF. CDR3 coding DNA: TGTGCCAGCAGCAGTCGGGGAGCAGGGAGATCCTACGAGCAGTACTTC.

This clonotype was counted only a few times. This chain joins TRBV12-3 or TRBV12-4 and TRBJ2-7, with D maybe TRBD2 (5 bases). The CDR3 loop spans 17 amino acids. Trimming pared 6 bases from V and 3 bases from J, leaving 24 bases between. CDR3 region: CASRRSPRGAAVYEQYF. The CDR3, as DNA: TGTGCCAGCAGGAGAAGCCCCCGGGGTGCGGCCGTCTACGAGCAGTACTTC.

Only a few counts were recorded for this clonotype. The chain recombines TRBV7-2 with TRBJ1-1, with 9 positions matching TRBD1. Germline V gene sequence: CDR1 SGHTA, CDR2 FQGNSA. The CDR3 has 13 residues. The trim removed 2 bases at V and 6 bases at J, leaving 1 base unmatched. CDR3 residues: CASSLWDRAEAFF. The CDR3, as DNA: TGTGCCAGCAGCTTATGGGACAGGGCTGAAGCTTTCTTT.

This sequence joins TRBV27 and TRBJ1-2; TRBD1 aligns across 9 bases. The CDR3 has 16 residues. The germline gives CDR1 MNHEY, CDR2 SMNVEV (reference sequence). After removal of 3 bases from V and 6 bases from J, the junction contained 11 bases not matched to a gene. Here the CDR3 DNA reads TGTGCCAGCAGTTTCGACAGGGGGACGATGGCAGATGGCTACACCTTC. It yields the protein CASSFDRGTMADGYTF.